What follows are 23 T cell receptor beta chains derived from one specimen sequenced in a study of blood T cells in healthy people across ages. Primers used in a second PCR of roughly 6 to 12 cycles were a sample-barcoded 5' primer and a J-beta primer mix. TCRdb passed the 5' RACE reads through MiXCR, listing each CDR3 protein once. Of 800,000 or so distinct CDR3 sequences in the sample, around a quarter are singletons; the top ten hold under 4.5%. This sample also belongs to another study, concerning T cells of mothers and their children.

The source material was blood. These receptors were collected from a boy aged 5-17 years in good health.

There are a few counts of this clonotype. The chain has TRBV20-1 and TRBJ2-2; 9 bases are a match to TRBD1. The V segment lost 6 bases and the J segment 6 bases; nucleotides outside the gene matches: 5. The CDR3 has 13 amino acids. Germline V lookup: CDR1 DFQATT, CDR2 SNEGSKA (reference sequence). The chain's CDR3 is CSARDRAAGELFF. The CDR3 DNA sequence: TGCAGTGCCCGGGACAGGGCGGCCGGGGAGCTGTTTTTT.

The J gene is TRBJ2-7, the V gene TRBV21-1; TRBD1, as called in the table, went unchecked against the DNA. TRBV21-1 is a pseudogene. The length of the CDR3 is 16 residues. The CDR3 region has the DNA TGTGCCAGCACCCGGGGACAGGGCCGACGGGCCTACGAGCAGTACTTC. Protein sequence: CASTRGQGRRAYEQYF.

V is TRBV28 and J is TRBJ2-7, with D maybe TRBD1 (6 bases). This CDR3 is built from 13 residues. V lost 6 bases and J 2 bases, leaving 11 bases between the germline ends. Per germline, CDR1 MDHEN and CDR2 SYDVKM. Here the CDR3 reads CASRWDIAYEQYF. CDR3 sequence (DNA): TGTGCCAGCAGGTGGGACATCGCCTACGAGCAGTACTTC.

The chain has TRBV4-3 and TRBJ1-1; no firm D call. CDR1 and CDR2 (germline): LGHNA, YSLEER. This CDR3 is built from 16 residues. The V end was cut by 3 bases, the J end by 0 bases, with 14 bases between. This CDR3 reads CASSQLKGSMNTEAFF. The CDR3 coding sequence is TGCGCCAGCAGCCAGCTGAAAGGGAGTATGAACACTGAAGCTTTCTTT.

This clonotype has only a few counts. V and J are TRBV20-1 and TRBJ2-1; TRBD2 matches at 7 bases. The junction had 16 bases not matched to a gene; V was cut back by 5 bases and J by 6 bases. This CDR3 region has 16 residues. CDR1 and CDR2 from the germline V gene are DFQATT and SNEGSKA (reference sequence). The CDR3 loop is CSAAPAGGGPRNEQFF. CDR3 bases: TGCAGTGCTGCCCCAGCCGGGGGAGGGCCTCGCAATGAGCAGTTCTTC.

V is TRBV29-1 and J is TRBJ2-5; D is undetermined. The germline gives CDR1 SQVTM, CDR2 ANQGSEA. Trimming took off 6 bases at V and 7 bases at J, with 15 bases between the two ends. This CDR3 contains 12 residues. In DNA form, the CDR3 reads TGCAGCGTGCTATGGAGAACGGGGACCCAGTACTTC. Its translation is CSVLWRTGTQYF. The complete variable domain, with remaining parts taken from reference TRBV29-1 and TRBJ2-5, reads SAVISQKPSRDICQRGTSLTIQCQVDSQVTMMFWYRQQPGQSLTLIATANQGSEATYESGFVIDKFPISRPNLTFSTLTVSNMSPEDSSIYLCSVLWRTGTQYFGPGTRLLVL.

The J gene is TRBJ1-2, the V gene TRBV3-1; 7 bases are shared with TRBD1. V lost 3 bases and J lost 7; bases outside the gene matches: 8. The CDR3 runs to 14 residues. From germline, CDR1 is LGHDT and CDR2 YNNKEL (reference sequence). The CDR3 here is CASSHLGRGFGYTF. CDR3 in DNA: TGTGCCAGCAGCCACCTAGGCAGGGGGTTTGGCTACACCTTC.

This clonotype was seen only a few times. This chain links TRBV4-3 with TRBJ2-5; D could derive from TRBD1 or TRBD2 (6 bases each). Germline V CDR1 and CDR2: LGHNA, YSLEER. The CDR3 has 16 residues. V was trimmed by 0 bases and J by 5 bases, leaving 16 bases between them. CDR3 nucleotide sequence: TGCGCCAGCAGCCAAGATACGCCCCCGGGGGCGGAGACCCAGTACTTC. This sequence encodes CASSQDTPPGAETQYF.

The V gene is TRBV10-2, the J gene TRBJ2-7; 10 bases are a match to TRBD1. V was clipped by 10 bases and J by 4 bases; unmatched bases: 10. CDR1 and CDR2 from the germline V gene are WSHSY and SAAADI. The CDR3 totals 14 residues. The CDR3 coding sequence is TGCGCCACCATACCCCGGGACAGGGGTTACGAGCAGTACTTC. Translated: CATIPRDRGYEQYF.

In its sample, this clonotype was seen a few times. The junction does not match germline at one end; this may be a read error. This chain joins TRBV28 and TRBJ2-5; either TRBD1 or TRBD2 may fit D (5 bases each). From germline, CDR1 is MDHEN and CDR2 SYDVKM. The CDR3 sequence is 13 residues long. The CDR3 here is CASSLATGTHGDF. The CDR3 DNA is TGTGCCAGCAGTTTAGCAACCGGGACCCACGGGGACTTC.

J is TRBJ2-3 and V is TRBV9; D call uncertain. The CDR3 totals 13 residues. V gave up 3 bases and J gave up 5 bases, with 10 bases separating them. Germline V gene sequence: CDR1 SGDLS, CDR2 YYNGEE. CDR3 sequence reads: CASSAYEVDTQYF. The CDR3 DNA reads TGTGCCAGCAGCGCCTACGAGGTAGATACGCAGTATTTT. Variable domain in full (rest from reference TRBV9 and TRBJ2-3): DSGVTQTPKHLITATGQRVTLRCSPRSGDLSVYWYQQSLDQGLQFLIQYYNGEERAKGNILERFSAQQFPDLHSELNLSSLELGDSALYFCASSAYEVDTQYFGPGTRLTVL.

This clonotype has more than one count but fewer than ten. CDR3 DNA sequence: TGCAGCTTCCCACGGGGACAGGGTCGAGAGACCCAGTACTTC. This translates into CSFPRGQGRETQYF. The rearrangement links TRBV29-1 to TRBJ2-5; 9 bases map to TRBD1. Per germline, CDR1 SQVTM and CDR2 ANQGSEA. This CDR3 is built from 14 residues. V shed 8 bases, J shed 4 bases, and the junction held 11 bases outside the gene matches.

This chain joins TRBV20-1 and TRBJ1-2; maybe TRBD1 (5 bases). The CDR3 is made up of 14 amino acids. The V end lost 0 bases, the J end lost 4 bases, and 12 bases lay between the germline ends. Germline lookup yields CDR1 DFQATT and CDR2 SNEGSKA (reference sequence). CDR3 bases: TGCAGTGCTAGAGATCAGGACACGGTCTATGGCTACACCTTC. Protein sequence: CSARDQDTVYGYTF.

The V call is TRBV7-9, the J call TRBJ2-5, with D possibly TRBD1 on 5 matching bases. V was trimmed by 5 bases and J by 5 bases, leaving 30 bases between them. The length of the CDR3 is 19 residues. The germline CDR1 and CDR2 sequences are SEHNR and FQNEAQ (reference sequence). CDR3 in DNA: TGTGCCAGCAGCACCACGACAGACCCGAAACACCAACGTGGGGAGACCCAGTACTTC. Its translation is CASSTTTDPKHQRGETQYF.

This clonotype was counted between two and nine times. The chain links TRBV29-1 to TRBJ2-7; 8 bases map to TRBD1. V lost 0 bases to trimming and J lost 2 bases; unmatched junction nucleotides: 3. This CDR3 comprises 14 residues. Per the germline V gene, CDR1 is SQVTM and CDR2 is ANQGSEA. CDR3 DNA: TGCAGCGTTGAAGATCCCAGGGGGCCCTACGAGCAGTACTTC. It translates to CSVEDPRGPYEQYF.

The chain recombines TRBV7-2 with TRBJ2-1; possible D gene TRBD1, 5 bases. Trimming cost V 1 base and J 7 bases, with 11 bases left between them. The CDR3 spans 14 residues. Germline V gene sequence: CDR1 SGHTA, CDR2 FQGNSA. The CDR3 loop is CASSLGPGLNEQFF. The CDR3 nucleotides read TGTGCCAGCAGCTTAGGTCCAGGGCTAAATGAGCAGTTCTTC.

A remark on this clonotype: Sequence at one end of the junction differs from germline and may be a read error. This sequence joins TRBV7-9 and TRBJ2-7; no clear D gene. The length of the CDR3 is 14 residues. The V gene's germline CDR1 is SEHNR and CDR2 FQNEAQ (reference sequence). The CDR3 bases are TGTACCAGCAGCCCTCTCTCAGGCTCCTACGAGCAGTACTTC. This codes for CTSSPLSGSYEQYF.

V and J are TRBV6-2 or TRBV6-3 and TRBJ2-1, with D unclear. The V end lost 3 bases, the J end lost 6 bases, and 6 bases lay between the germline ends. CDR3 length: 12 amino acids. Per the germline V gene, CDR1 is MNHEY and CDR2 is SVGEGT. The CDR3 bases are TGTGCCAGCAGTTATGCCCTCAATGAGCAGTTCTTC. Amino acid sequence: CASSYALNEQFF.

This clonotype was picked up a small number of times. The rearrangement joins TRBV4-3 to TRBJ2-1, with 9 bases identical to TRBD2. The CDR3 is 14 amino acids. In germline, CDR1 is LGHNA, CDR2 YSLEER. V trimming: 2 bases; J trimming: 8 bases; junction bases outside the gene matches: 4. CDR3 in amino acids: CASSQRLAVDEQFF. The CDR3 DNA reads TGCGCCAGCAGCCAAAGACTAGCGGTCGATGAGCAGTTCTTC.

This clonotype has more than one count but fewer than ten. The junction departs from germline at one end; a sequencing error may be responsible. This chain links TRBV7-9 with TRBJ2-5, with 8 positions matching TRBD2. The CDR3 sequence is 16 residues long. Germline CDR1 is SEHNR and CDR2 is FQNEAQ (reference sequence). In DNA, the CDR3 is TGTGCCAGCAGCCTCGGCGTAGCGGGGCAACAAGAGACCCAGCACTTC. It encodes CASSLGVAGQQETQHF.

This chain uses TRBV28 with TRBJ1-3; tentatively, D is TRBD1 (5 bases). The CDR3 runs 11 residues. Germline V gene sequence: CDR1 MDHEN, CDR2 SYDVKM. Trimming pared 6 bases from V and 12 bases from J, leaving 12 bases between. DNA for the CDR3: TGTGCCAGCAGCCCTGGGGGGGGCATATATTTT. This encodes CASSPGGGIYF.

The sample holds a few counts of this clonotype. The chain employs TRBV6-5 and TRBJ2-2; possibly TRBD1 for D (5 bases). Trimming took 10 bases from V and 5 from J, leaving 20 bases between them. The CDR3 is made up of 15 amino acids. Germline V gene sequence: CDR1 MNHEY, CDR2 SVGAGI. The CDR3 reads CATESRIKGTGELFF. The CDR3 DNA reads TGTGCCACCGAGAGCAGGATAAAGGGGACCGGGGAGCTGTTTTTT.

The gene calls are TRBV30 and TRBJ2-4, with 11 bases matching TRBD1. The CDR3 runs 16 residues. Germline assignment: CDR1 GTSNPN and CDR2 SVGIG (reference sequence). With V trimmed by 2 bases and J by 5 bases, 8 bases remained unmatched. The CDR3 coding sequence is TGTGCCTGGAGTAGGGGACAGGGGGGGATGGAAAACATTCAGTACTTC. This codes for CAWSRGQGGMENIQYF. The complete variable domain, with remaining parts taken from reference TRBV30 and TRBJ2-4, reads SQTIHQWPATLVQPVGSPLSLECTVEGTSNPNLYWYRQAAGRGLQLLFYSVGIGQISSEVPQNLSASRPQDRQFILSSKKLLLSDSGFYLCAWSRGQGGMENIQYFGAGTRLSVL.